This T cell receptor beta chain derives from a study of T cell repertoires in cytomegalovirus infection. This CDR3 has 14 amino acids. Germline lookup yields CDR1 MGHRA and CDR2 YSYEKL. Trimming cost V 0 bases and J 6 bases, with 10 bases left between them. TCRdb reprocessed the reads via MiXCR and lists one record per CDR3 protein. The sample contains under 500,000 distinct CDR3 sequences, about 42% of which appear only once. To note about this clonotype: Antigen specificity is unknown.

This chain joins TRBV4-1 and TRBJ2-3; no definite D call. Specimen: cultured PBMCs, collected from culture after CMV antigen stimulation. This clonotype originated in a human donor in good health (CMV status not recorded). Some clones in this sample may be carry-over from other donors' samples. The chain's CDR3 is CASSQDSQRDTQYF. DNA for the CDR3: TGCGCCAGCAGCCAAGACTCCCAACGGGATACGCAGTATTTT.